This entry describes one TCR beta chain. Its antigen is unidentified. This entry is derived from a study of Ad26.COV2.S vaccination and SARS-CoV-2 variants. Turning to the study itself: The authors gave Ad26.COV2.S intramuscularly, either once or twice 56 days apart. Overall study findings and caveats: The breadth of spike-specific CD8+ and CD4+ T cell responses after vaccination was reportedly substantial.

Profiling relied on immunoSEQ multiplex PCR, and the TCRdb table lists in-frame clones only, not all of them. Of approximately 500,000 clones in the sample, 70% to 90% were seen once. Treatment defined: some 20 received Ad26.COV2.S at low or high dose, single or two shots; a few received placebo; per-sample allocation not given. Sampling took place 63 days after the first vaccine or placebo injection. An adult aged 18-55 years in Boston served as the donor. Trimming cost V 5 bases and J 4 bases, with 11 bases left between them. Germline V lookup: CDR1 LNHDA, CDR2 SQIVND (reference sequence). The CDR3 is made up of 13 amino acids.

The starting material was peripheral blood, obtained in a trial of Ad26.COV2.S vaccine versus placebo. The clonotype was recovered from a person between 18 and 65 years old who received the Ad26.COV2.S COVID-19 vaccine or a placebo. V and J are TRBV19 and TRBJ1-1; D unclear. CDR3 protein: CASSDGRSTEAFF. The CDR3 DNA reads TGTGCCAGTAGTGATGGGAGGAGCACTGAAGCTTTCTTT. The full variable domain, its missing parts supplied by reference TRBV19 and TRBJ1-1, is DGGITQSPKYLFRKEGQNVTLSCEQNLNHDAMYWYRQDPGQGLRLIYYSQIVNDFQKGDIAEGYSVSREKKESFPLTVTSAQKNPTAFYLCASSDGRSTEAFFGQGTRLTVV.